What follows describes a single T cell receptor (beta chain). This specimen comes from a study of blood T cell repertoires in COVID-19. The CDR3 is 14 residues long. CDR1 and CDR2 from the germline V gene are SEHNR and FQNEAQ (reference sequence). Trimming took off 4 bases at V and 4 bases at J, with 11 bases between the two ends. The protocol was immunoSEQ multiplex PCR, while the TCRdb copy is restricted to in-frame clones and leaves out a portion. The table includes some 190,000 clones, roughly 83% detected once. Sample: PBMCs or T cells enriched from blood (not recorded which). The rearrangement links TRBV7-9 to TRBJ2-1; maybe TRBD1 (5 bases). This TCR came from a man aged 40-50 years with acute COVID-19. The CDR3 sequence is CASSSGPSYNEQFF. CDR3 in DNA: TGTGCCAGCAGCTCAGGGCCGAGTTACAATGAGCAGTTCTTC. Full variable domain (remainder filled in from reference TRBV7-9 and TRBJ2-1): DTGVSQNPRHKITKRGQNVTFRCDPISEHNRLYWYRQTLGQGPEFLTYFQNEAQLEKSRLLSDRFSAERPKGSFSTLEIQRTEQGDSAMYLCASSSGPSYNEQFFGPGTRLTVL.